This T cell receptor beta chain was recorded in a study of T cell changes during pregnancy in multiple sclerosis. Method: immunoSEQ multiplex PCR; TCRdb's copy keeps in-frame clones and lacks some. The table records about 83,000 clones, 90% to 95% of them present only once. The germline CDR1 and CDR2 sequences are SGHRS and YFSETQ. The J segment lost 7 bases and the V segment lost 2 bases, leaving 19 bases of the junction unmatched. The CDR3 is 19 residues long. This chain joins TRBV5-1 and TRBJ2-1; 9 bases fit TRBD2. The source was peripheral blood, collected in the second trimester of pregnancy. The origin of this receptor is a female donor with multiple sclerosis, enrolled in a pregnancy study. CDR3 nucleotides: TGCGCCAGCAGCTTCGAGGGCGGGGGGGGACCCCGACCCCGGAATGAGCAGTTCTTC. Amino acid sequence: CASSFEGGGGPRPRNEQFF.